This entry lists 7 T cell receptor beta chains sequenced from one sample in a study of blood T cell repertoires in COVID-19. The table came from immunoSEQ multiplex PCR; TCRdb's copy has only in-frame clones and leaves some out. This sample carries tens of thousands of clones, 70% to 90% of them seen once, and the ten largest clones take 3%. The sequencing sample was made of peripheral blood. These TCRs come from an elderly woman with COVID-19, enrolled during active disease.

The V gene is TRBV2, the J gene TRBJ1-2; TRBD1 aligns across 7 bases. Germline assignment: CDR1 SNHLY and CDR2 FYNNEI. Unmatched junction bases numbered 8, after V lost 6 bases and J lost 7 bases. This CDR3 is built from 13 residues. The CDR3 loop reads CASSLTGSGGYTF. The CDR3 DNA reads TGTGCCAGCAGCCTGACAGGGTCTGGTGGCTACACCTTC.

V is TRBV28 and J is TRBJ2-5; D unclear. Germline V gene lookup returns CDR1 MDHEN and CDR2 SYDVKM. The CDR3 loop spans 14 amino acids. Trimming stripped 6 bases from V and 5 bases from J, with 16 bases between. This CDR3 is CASRPTFAWETQYF. CDR3 nucleotide sequence: TGTGCCAGCAGACCGACATTCGCCTGGGAGACCCAGTACTTC.

The rearrangement joins TRBV19 to TRBJ1-2, with 11 bases aligning to TRBD1. The CDR3 spans 14 residues. After removal of 6 bases from V and 5 bases from J, the junction contained 5 bases not matched to a gene. Germline V gene lookup returns CDR1 LNHDA and CDR2 SQIVND (reference sequence). This CDR3 reads CASSGTGGNYGYTF. CDR3 sequence (DNA): TGTGCCAGTAGCGGGACAGGGGGTAATTATGGCTACACCTTC.

V gene TRBV2 combines with J gene TRBJ2-1; D is ambiguous. The V end was cut by 7 bases, the J end by 16 bases, with 20 bases between. The CDR3 is 12 residues long. CDR1 and CDR2 from the germline V gene are SNHLY and FYNNEI. The CDR3 is CASTLLRVGCFF. CDR3 coding DNA: TGTGCCAGCACCCTTCTCCGGGTAGGATGTTTCTTC.

This rearrangement joins TRBV3-1 (or the pseudogene TRBV3-2) to TRBJ1-3; 7 bases are a match to TRBD1. Unmatched junction bases numbered 15, after V lost 7 bases and J lost 3 bases. The CDR3 is made up of 17 amino acids. Germline V gene sequence: CDR1 LGHDT, CDR2 YNNKEL (reference sequence). CDR3 protein: CASTDGTAGSRGNTIYF. Here the CDR3 DNA reads TGTGCCAGCACCGATGGGACAGCAGGTTCCCGTGGAAACACCATATATTTT.

This clone is a singleton in its sample. This sequence joins TRBV2 and TRBJ1-2, with a possible D match to TRBD1 (6 bases). This CDR3 region has 14 residues. The V gene lost 3 bases and the J gene lost 2 bases, with 10 bases spanning the gap. The germline V gene has CDR1 SNHLY and CDR2 FYNNEI. The CDR3 DNA sequence: TGTGCCAGCAGTGATTTCAGGGGAAACTATGGCTACACCTTC. Translating it yields CASSDFRGNYGYTF.

The V gene is TRBV27, the J gene TRBJ2-5, with 8 nucleotides matching TRBD2. CDR1 and CDR2 from the germline V gene are MNHEY and SMNVEV (reference sequence). V gave up 4 bases and J gave up 4 bases; unmatched junction bases: 8. The CDR3 runs to 15 residues. Written as DNA, the CDR3 is TGTGCCAGCAGTTCTTTAAGCGGACTAGCAGAGACCCAGTACTTC. Its translation: CASSSLSGLAETQYF.